This record concerns one TCR beta chain sequence. Its target is not known. The sample belongs to a study of blood T cells in healthy people across ages. This CDR3 has 14 amino acids. V was clipped by 5 bases and J by 7 bases, with 14 bases between them. Germline-derived CDR1 and CDR2 are SGHTA and FQGTGA. The second PCR ran about 6 to 12 cycles with a sample-barcoded 5' primer and J-beta primers. TCRdb reprocessed the 5' RACE reads with MiXCR, giving one entry per CDR3 protein. The table lists about 830,000 distinct CDR3 sequences, around 62% of them singletons. Study observations and caveats: CMV infection status of these donors was not known. Researchers judged that diversity estimates from one million T cells fell short of true values. Aged donors had fewer naive CD4+ cells and lower diversity than long-lived donors.

The V and J genes are TRBV7-3 and TRBJ2-2; D gene unclear. This sequence originates from a man aged 25-45 years in good health. Sequencing was carried out using blood. CDR3 residues: CASSDGLNLGELFF. CDR3 DNA: TGTGCCAGCAGCGATGGCCTCAACCTCGGGGAGCTGTTTTTT.